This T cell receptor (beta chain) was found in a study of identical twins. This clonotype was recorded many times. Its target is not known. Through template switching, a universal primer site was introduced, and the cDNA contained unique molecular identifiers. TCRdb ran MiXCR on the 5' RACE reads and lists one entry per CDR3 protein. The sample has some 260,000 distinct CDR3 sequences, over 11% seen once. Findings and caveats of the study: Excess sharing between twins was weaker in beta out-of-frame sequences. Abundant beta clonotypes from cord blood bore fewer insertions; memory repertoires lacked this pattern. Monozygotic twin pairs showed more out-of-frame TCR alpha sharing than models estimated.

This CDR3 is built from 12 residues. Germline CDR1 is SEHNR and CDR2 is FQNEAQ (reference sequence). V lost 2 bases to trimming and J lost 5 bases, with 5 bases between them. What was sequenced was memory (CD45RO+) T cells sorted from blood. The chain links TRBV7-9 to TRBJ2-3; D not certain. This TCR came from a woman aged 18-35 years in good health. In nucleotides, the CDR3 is TGTGCCAGCAGCTTAAACCGAGATACGCAGTATTTT. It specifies CASSLNRDTQYF.